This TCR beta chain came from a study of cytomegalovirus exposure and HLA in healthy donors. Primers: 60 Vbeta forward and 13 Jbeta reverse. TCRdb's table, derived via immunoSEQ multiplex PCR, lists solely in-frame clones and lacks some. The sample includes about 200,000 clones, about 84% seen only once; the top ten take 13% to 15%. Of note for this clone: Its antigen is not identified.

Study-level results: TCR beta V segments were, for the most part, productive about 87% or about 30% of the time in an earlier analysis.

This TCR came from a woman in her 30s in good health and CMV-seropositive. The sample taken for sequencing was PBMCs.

The CDR3 reads CSVAGTGDGYTF. CDR3 nucleotides: TGCAGCGTCGCGGGGACAGGGGATGGCTACACCTTC. The V gene is TRBV29-1, the J gene TRBJ1-2; 10 bases fit TRBD1. Germline trimming cut 6 bases from V and 6 bases from J; bases unmatched to any gene: 4. The CDR3 runs 12 residues. In germline, CDR1 is SQVTM, CDR2 ANQGSEA.